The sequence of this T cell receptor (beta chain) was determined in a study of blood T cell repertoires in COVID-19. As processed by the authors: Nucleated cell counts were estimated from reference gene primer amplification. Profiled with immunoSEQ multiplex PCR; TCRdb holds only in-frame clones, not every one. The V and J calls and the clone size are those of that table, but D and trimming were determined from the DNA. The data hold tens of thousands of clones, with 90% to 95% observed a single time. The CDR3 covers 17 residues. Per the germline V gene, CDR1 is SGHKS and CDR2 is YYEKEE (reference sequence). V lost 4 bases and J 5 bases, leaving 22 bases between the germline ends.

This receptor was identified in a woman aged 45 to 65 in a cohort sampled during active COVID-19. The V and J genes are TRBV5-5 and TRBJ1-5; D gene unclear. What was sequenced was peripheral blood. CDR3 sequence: CASSPVLALSRDQPQHF. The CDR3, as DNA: TGTGCCAGCAGCCCCGTTCTCGCCCTATCCCGAGATCAGCCCCAGCATTTT.